This is a list of T cell receptor beta chains from one sample in a study of blood T cell repertoires in COVID-19. Clones were sequenced by immunoSEQ multiplex PCR, and TCRdb holds only the in-frame ones, with some missing. The sample contains roughly 230,000 clones, around 90% of which appear only once. What was sequenced was peripheral blood. The receptors stem from a young man with COVID-19, enrolled during active disease. CDR3s include the opening cysteine and the closing phenylalanine or tryptophan. A D gene is named only where the DNA matches it firmly. Where a row states a size, it is once, few, many or the class of an expanded clone; other rows omit it.

V gene: TRBV9; clone size: NA; D gene: NA; J gene: TRBJ1-1; CDR3 DNA: TGTGCCAGCAGCGGCACAGGGAAGGTGAAAACTGAAGCTTTCTTT; CDR3 protein: CASSGTGKVKTEAFF
V gene: TRBV10-2; clone size: NA; D gene: TRBD1; J gene: TRBJ1-1; CDR3 DNA: TGCGCCAGCAGTGACCCGGGACAGGGGGTCGGTGAAGCTTTCTTT; CDR3 protein: CASSDPGQGVGEAFF
V gene: TRBV27; clone size: NA; D gene: TRBD2; J gene: TRBJ2-2; CDR3 DNA: TGTGCCAGCAGTGTAACTAGCGGGGGGGCGGTCGGGGAGCTGTTTTTT; CDR3 protein: CASSVTSGGAVGELFF
V gene: TRBV4-1; clone size: NA; D gene: TRBD1; J gene: TRBJ2-1; CDR3 DNA: TGCGCCAGCAGCCAACCCTCTCAGGGGGCTTACAATGAGCAGTTCTTC; CDR3 protein: CASSQPSQGAYNEQFF
V gene: TRBV2; clone size: NA; D gene: TRBD2; J gene: TRBJ2-7; CDR3 DNA: TGTGCCAGCGTTGAGAGCGGGGCACTATATCACTACGAGCAGTACTTC; CDR3 protein: CASVESGALYHYEQYF
V gene: TRBV5-1; clone size: once; D gene: NA; J gene: TRBJ1-2; CDR3 DNA: TGCGCCAGCAGCCCCGGTGCGGGGGACGGGGGCTACACCTTC; CDR3 protein: CASSPGAGDGGYTF
V gene: TRBV11-3; clone size: NA; D gene: NA; J gene: TRBJ2-3; CDR3 DNA: TGTGCCAGCAGCTTAGATGAGAGCACAGATACGCAGTATTTT; CDR3 protein: CASSLDESTDTQYF
V gene: TRBV6-6; clone size: NA; D gene: NA; J gene: TRBJ1-6; CDR3 DNA: TGTGCCAGCAGTACCCCACAGGGTGAGAATTCACCCCTCCACTTT; CDR3 protein: CASSTPQGENSPLHF
V gene: TRBV4-1; clone size: NA; D gene: NA; J gene: TRBJ1-1; CDR3 DNA: TGCGCCAGCAGCCAATGGGGCGGGGCTGAAGCTTTCTTT; CDR3 protein: CASSQWGGAEAFF
V gene: TRBV10-3; clone size: NA; D gene: TRBD1; J gene: TRBJ1-2; CDR3 DNA: TGTGCCATCACTGGATTAACCGGGACAGAAGGCTACACCTTC; CDR3 protein: CAITGLTGTEGYTF
V gene: TRBV27; clone size: few; D gene: TRBD1; J gene: TRBJ1-1; CDR3 DNA: TGTGCCAGCAGTTTCCAGGGGGCCGGGGTGAACACTGAAGCTTTCTTT; CDR3 protein: CASSFQGAGVNTEAFF
V gene: TRBV19; clone size: once; D gene: TRBD1; J gene: TRBJ1-2; CDR3 DNA: TGTGCCAGTAGTATAAGGGGGGGACAGGTCGATGGCTACACCTTC; CDR3 protein: CASSIRGGQVDGYTF
V gene: TRBV7-3; clone size: NA; D gene: NA; J gene: TRBJ2-2; CDR3 DNA: TGTGCCAGCAGCTGGCAGGGCTTGACCGGGGAGCTGTTTTTT; CDR3 protein: CASSWQGLTGELFF
V gene: TRBV3-1/TRBV3-2; clone size: NA; D gene: NA; J gene: TRBJ2-7; CDR3 DNA: TGTGCCAGCAGCCGCTATCAGGGGTACGAGCAGTACTTC; CDR3 protein: CASSRYQGYEQYF
V gene: TRBV30; clone size: NA; D gene: NA; J gene: TRBJ1-1; CDR3 DNA: TGTGCCTGGAGCGCGGAGAACACTGAAGCTTTCTTT; CDR3 protein: CAWSAENTEAFF
V gene: TRBV4-2; clone size: NA; D gene: TRBD1; J gene: TRBJ2-1; CDR3 DNA: TGTGCCAGCAGCCGAGGGACAGGGGGCATGGATGAGCAGTTCTTC; CDR3 protein: CASSRGTGGMDEQFF
V gene: TRBV18; clone size: NA; D gene: TRBD1; J gene: TRBJ2-5; CDR3 DNA: TGTGCCAGCTCACCCCAGGGGCAGGGGGCCCAAGAGACCCAGTACTTC; CDR3 protein: CASSPQGQGAQETQYF
V gene: TRBV6-5; clone size: NA; D gene: TRBD1; J gene: TRBJ2-5; CDR3 DNA: TGTGCCAGCTCCCTGACAGGGGTGGAGACCCAGTACTTC; CDR3 protein: CASSLTGVETQYF
V gene: TRBV6-5; clone size: NA; D gene: NA; J gene: TRBJ2-4; CDR3 DNA: TGTGCCAGCAGTTACCAGACAGGAGTAGCCAAAAACATTCAGTACTTC; CDR3 protein: CASSYQTGVAKNIQYF
V gene: TRBV3-1/TRBV3-2; clone size: NA; D gene: NA; J gene: TRBJ1-2; CDR3 DNA: TGTGCCAGCAGCCAAGTAGGAGGGGCAGCTAACTATGGCTACACCTTC; CDR3 protein: CASSQVGGAANYGYTF
V gene: TRBV10-1; clone size: NA; D gene: TRBD1; J gene: TRBJ1-6; CDR3 DNA: TGCGCCAGCACTATGACAGGGTATAATTCACCCCTCCACTTT; CDR3 protein: CASTMTGYNSPLHF
V gene: TRBV2; clone size: NA; D gene: NA; J gene: TRBJ2-2; CDR3 DNA: TGTGCCAGCAGTGACACATACGGGACCGGGGAGCTGTTTTTT; CDR3 protein: CASSDTYGTGELFF
V gene: TRBV19; clone size: NA; D gene: NA; J gene: TRBJ1-1; CDR3 DNA: TGTGCCAGTAGTATTGGAACCGGGACATTGAACACTGAAGCTTTCTTT; CDR3 protein: CASSIGTGTLNTEAFF
V gene: TRBV3-1/TRBV3-2; clone size: NA; D gene: TRBD2; J gene: TRBJ2-3; CDR3 DNA: TGTGCCAGCAGCCAGGGACTAGCGGGGGGGCAGGATACGCAGTATTTT; CDR3 protein: CASSQGLAGGQDTQYF
V gene: TRBV29-1; clone size: few; D gene: NA; J gene: TRBJ1-3; CDR3 DNA: TGCAGCGTTGCTTTTTCGGACAGTGGTGGAAACACCATATATTTT; CDR3 protein: CSVAFSDSGGNTIYF
V gene: TRBV24-1; clone size: NA; D gene: TRBD1; J gene: TRBJ2-5; CDR3 DNA: TGTGCCACCAGCTCCGGGACAGGGGCCCCGGAGACCCAGTACTTC; CDR3 protein: CATSSGTGAPETQYF
V gene: TRBV7-2; clone size: NA; D gene: TRBD1; J gene: TRBJ2-3; CDR3 DNA: TGTGCCAGCAGCCTACAGGGGATGGGTACAGATACGCAGTATTTT; CDR3 protein: CASSLQGMGTDTQYF
V gene: TRBV10-2; clone size: NA; D gene: TRBD2; J gene: TRBJ2-2; CDR3 DNA: TGCGCCAGCAGGGAAGCGGGGCCCCCCGCGAACACCGGGGAGCTGTTTTTT; CDR3 protein: CASREAGPPANTGELFF
V gene: TRBV19; clone size: NA; D gene: NA; J gene: TRBJ1-5; CDR3 DNA: TGTGCCAGTACCTCCCAGGGCAATCAGCCCCAGCATTTT; CDR3 protein: CASTSQGNQPQHF
V gene: TRBV10-3; clone size: NA; D gene: NA; J gene: TRBJ1-4; CDR3 DNA: TGTGCCATCAGTGAACAGGGAAGACTTGCAACTAATGAAAAACTGTTTTTT; CDR3 protein: CAISEQGRLATNEKLFF
V gene: TRBV19; clone size: NA; D gene: NA; J gene: TRBJ1-1; CDR3 DNA: TGTGCCAGTAGTTCCCGTTTTCAGGGCTTAAACACTGAAGCTTTCTTT; CDR3 protein: CASSSRFQGLNTEAFF
V gene: TRBV27; clone size: NA; D gene: TRBD1; J gene: TRBJ1-2; CDR3 DNA: TGTGCCAGCAGTTCCCACGGACAGGGGAACTATGGCTACACCTTC; CDR3 protein: CASSSHGQGNYGYTF
V gene: TRBV9; clone size: NA; D gene: TRBD2; J gene: TRBJ2-3; CDR3 DNA: TGTGCCAGCAGCGTACTCGCGGGGGGCGGCACAGATACGCAGTATTTT; CDR3 protein: CASSVLAGGGTDTQYF
V gene: TRBV5-1; clone size: NA; D gene: TRBD1; J gene: TRBJ2-7; CDR3 DNA: TGCGCCAGCAGCTTAGGTGGGACAGGAGCCTACGAGCAGTACTTC; CDR3 protein: CASSLGGTGAYEQYF
V gene: TRBV11-3; clone size: NA; D gene: TRBD2; J gene: TRBJ2-1; CDR3 DNA: TGTGCCAGCAGCTTAGATTCCGGACTAGCGGGGGTCAATGAGCAGTTCTTC; CDR3 protein: CASSLDSGLAGVNEQFF
V gene: TRBV29-1; clone size: NA; D gene: TRBD1; J gene: TRBJ1-4; CDR3 DNA: TGCAGCGTTGGGACAGGGAAGGGGGAAAAACTGTTTTTT; CDR3 protein: CSVGTGKGEKLFF
V gene: TRBV19; clone size: NA; D gene: TRBD1; J gene: TRBJ1-4; CDR3 DNA: TGTGCCAGTCGGGACAGGGAAAGTGCAACTAATGAAAAACTGTTTTTT; CDR3 protein: CASRDRESATNEKLFF
V gene: TRBV6-1; clone size: once; D gene: NA; J gene: TRBJ1-1; CDR3 DNA: TGTGCCAGCAGTGAAGCTGGGAGGGGATACACTGAAGCTTTCTTT; CDR3 protein: CASSEAGRGYTEAFF
V gene: TRBV7-9; clone size: once; D gene: TRBD2; J gene: TRBJ2-3; CDR3 DNA: TGTGCCAGCAGCTTAGGGGCTAGCGGGGGCCTGGATACGCAGTATTTT; CDR3 protein: CASSLGASGGLDTQYF
V gene: TRBV6-5; clone size: NA; D gene: TRBD1; J gene: TRBJ2-5; CDR3 DNA: TGTGCCAGCAGCGGAACAGGGGGGGAGACCCAGTACTTC; CDR3 protein: CASSGTGGETQYF
V gene: TRBV5-1; clone size: NA; D gene: TRBD1; J gene: TRBJ1-1; CDR3 DNA: TGCGCCAGCCAAGGGACAGGAACGAACACTGAAGCTTTCTTT; CDR3 protein: CASQGTGTNTEAFF
V gene: TRBV2; clone size: NA; D gene: TRBD1; J gene: TRBJ1-3; CDR3 DNA: TGTGCCAGCAGTGAGTTCAGACAGGGAATGGTTGGAAACACCATATATTTT; CDR3 protein: CASSEFRQGMVGNTIYF
V gene: TRBV16; clone size: NA; D gene: TRBD2; J gene: TRBJ2-5; CDR3 DNA: TGTGCCAGCAGCTTGACGACTAGCGGGGGTGTCTCGGGGGAGACCCAGTACTTC; CDR3 protein: CASSLTTSGGVSGETQYF
V gene: TRBV19; clone size: NA; D gene: NA; J gene: TRBJ1-4; CDR3 DNA: TGTGCCAGTAGTATAAGGAGGACTTATAATGAAAAACTGTTTTTT; CDR3 protein: CASSIRRTYNEKLFF
V gene: TRBV4-1; clone size: NA; D gene: TRBD1; J gene: TRBJ1-4; CDR3 DNA: TGCGCCAGCAGCCAAGATGGGGACAGGGTTCCTGAAAAACTGTTTTTT; CDR3 protein: CASSQDGDRVPEKLFF
V gene: TRBV14; clone size: NA; D gene: NA; J gene: TRBJ2-7; CDR3 DNA: TGTGCCAGCAGCCAAGGGGGGCTGTCCTATACCTACGAGCAGTACTTC; CDR3 protein: CASSQGGLSYTYEQYF
V gene: TRBV25-1; clone size: NA; D gene: TRBD1; J gene: TRBJ2-7; CDR3 DNA: TGTGCCAGCGATCCGGGACAGGGGGAAGGCAAGCAGTACTTC; CDR3 protein: CASDPGQGEGKQYF
V gene: TRBV4-2; clone size: NA; D gene: TRBD1; J gene: TRBJ2-7; CDR3 DNA: TGTGCCAGCAGCCAAGATACCGGGACAGGGGCCTACGAGCAGTACTTC; CDR3 protein: CASSQDTGTGAYEQYF
V gene: TRBV12-3/TRBV12-4; clone size: NA; D gene: TRBD2; J gene: TRBJ2-1; CDR3 DNA: TGTGCCAGCAGTTTAGCGCGGGGGAATGAGCAGTTCTTC; CDR3 protein: CASSLARGNEQFF
V gene: TRBV6-5; clone size: NA; D gene: TRBD1; J gene: TRBJ1-5; CDR3 DNA: TGTGCCAGCAGTAACAGGGGGTTACAGCCCCAGCATTTT; CDR3 protein: CASSNRGLQPQHF
V gene: TRBV7-9; clone size: NA; D gene: TRBD2; J gene: TRBJ2-7; CDR3 DNA: TGTGCCAGCAGCCTAAGCGGGATCTACGAGCAGTACTTC; CDR3 protein: CASSLSGIYEQYF
V gene: TRBV7-9; clone size: NA; D gene: TRBD1; J gene: TRBJ1-5; CDR3 DNA: TGTGCCAGCAGCTTAGAGACCGGACAGGGGAATCAGCCCCAGCATTTT; CDR3 protein: CASSLETGQGNQPQHF
V gene: TRBV6-5; clone size: NA; D gene: TRBD1; J gene: TRBJ1-2; CDR3 DNA: TGTGCCAGCAGTTCGGGACAGCATGACTATGGCTACACCTTC; CDR3 protein: CASSSGQHDYGYTF
V gene: TRBV19; clone size: NA; D gene: TRBD1; J gene: TRBJ1-1; CDR3 DNA: TGTGCCAGTAGGAAACAGGGGTGGAACACTGAAGCTTTCTTT; CDR3 protein: CASRKQGWNTEAFF
V gene: TRBV6-5; clone size: NA; D gene: TRBD1; J gene: TRBJ1-3; CDR3 DNA: TGTGCCAGCAGTTTCTCTTACAGGGGGCGAGGAAACACCATATATTTT; CDR3 protein: CASSFSYRGRGNTIYF